This T cell receptor beta chain was identified in a study of T cell responses to AZD1222 COVID-19 vaccine. Study-level background: Pooling covered second doses at about 4 or about 12 weeks.

Regarding this clone: Its antigen is unknown.

Some clones are missing from TCRdb's copy, which holds only in-frame ones; the method was immunoSEQ multiplex PCR. Among roughly 180,000 clones listed, 94% were seen once. Study outcomes and limitations: Without day 14 samples, only post-peak T cell repertoires were studied. Clonal diversity may have been underestimated in mostly white British donors.

This CDR3 spans 12 amino acids. Trimming pared 4 bases from V and 11 bases from J, leaving 15 bases between. Germline-derived CDR1 and CDR2 are SGHRS and YFSETQ. This receptor was obtained from an adult in good health. Material: peripheral blood, obtained on day 0 of AZD1222 vaccination. This chain joins TRBV5-1 and TRBJ1-1; D ambiguous. The DNA for the CDR3 is TGCGCCAGCAGCGATTCGCTTAAGGAGGCTTTCTTT. Translated, it gives CASSDSLKEAFF.